At least ten counts were recorded for the clone carrying this TCR beta chain. This sample was included in a study of T cell repertoires in cytomegalovirus infection. The CDR3 has 17 residues. After removal of 5 bases from V and 0 bases from J, the junction contained 10 bases not matched to a gene. Germline V gene sequence: CDR1 MDHEN, CDR2 SYDVKM. TCRdb re-derived calls from the reads in MiXCR, one entry per CDR3 protein. Of under 800,000 distinct CDR3 sequences listed, roughly 24% are singletons. This rearrangement joins TRBV28 to TRBJ1-5; TRBD1 aligns across 7 bases. The sequenced material came from CD8+ T cells from PBMCs. This sequence originates from a human donor in good health (CMV status not recorded). Some clones in this sample may be carry-over from other donors' samples. CDR3 coding DNA: TGTGCCAGCAGTCCGGAGGGACAGATTTCTAGCAATCAGCCCCAGCATTTT. It specifies CASSPEGQISSNQPQHF. Variable domain in full (rest from reference TRBV28 and TRBJ1-5): DVKVTQSSRYLVKRTGEKVFLECVQDMDHENMFWYRQDPGLGLRLIYFSYDVKMKEKGDIPEGYSVSREKKERFSLILESASTNQTSMYLCASSPEGQISSNQPQHFGDGTRLSIL.